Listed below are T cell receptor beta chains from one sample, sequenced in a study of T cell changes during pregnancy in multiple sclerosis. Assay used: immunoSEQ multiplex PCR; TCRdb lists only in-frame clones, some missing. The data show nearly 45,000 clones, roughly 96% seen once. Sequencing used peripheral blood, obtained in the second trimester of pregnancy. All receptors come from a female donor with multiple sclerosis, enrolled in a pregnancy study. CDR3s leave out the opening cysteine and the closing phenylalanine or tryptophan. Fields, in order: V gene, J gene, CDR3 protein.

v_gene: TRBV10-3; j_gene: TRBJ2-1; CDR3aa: AISAGNYNEQF
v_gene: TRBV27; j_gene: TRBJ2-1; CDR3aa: ASSLWGQGFNEQF
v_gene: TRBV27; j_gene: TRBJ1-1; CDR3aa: ASSLLPHWWTEAF
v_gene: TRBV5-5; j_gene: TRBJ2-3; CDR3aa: ASSLATDTQY
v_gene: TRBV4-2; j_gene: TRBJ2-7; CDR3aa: ASSLRQEASYEQY
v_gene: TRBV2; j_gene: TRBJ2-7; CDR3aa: ASSETDYEQY
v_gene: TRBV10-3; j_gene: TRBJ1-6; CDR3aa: AISYGPPGSPLH
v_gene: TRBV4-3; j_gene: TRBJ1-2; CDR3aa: ASSHGRDSYGYT
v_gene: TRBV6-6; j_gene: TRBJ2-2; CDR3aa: ATAGAGELF
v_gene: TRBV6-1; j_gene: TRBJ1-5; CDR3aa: ASSSDRGHQPQH
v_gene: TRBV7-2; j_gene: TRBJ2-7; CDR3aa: ASSLVAGDAYEQY
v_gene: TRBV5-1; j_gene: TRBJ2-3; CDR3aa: ASSFTGTDTQY
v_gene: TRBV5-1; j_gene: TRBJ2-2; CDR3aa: ASSFSSGGITGELF
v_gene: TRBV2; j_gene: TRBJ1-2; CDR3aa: ASRSDRGSLDGYT
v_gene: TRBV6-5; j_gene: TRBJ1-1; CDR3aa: ASTNLVRTEAF
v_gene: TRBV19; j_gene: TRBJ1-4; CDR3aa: ASSMVGRGDEKLF
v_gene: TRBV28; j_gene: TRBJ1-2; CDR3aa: ASSYGGTSGYT
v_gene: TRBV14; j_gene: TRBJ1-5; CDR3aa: ASSQDAGASNQPQH
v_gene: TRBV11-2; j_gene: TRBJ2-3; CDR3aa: ASSLGMRRTTDTQY
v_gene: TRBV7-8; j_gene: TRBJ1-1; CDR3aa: ASSNRGGDTEAF
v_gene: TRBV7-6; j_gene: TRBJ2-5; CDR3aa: ASSFVPRTSGRARETQY
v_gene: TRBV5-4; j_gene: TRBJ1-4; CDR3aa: ASSLAQGSNEKLF
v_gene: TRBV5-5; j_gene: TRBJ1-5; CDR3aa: ASSLFGTGNNQPQH
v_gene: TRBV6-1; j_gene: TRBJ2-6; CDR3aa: ASSPSRLGANVLT
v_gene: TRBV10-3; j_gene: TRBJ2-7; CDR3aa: AISDGVNYEQY
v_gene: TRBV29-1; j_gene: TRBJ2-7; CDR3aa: SVEGRGDYEQY
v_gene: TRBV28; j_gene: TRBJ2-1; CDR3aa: ASRLRDRADNEQF
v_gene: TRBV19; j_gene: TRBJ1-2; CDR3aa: ASSTGLRQGYGYT
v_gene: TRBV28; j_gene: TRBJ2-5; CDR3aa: ASRPHRSQETQY
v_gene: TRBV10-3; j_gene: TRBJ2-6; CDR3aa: AISPGEGISGANVLT
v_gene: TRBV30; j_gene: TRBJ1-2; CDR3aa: AWTDTTPYGYT
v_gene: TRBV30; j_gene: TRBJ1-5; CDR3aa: AWGLRGGRSNQPQH
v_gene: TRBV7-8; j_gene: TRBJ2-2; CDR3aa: ASSSTTNTGELF
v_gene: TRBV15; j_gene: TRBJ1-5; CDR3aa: ATSPKGDRGGQPQH
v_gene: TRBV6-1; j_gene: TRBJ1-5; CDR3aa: ASIQSFSNQPQH
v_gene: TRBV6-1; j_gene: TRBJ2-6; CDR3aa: ASSEVRKTGVFSGANVLT
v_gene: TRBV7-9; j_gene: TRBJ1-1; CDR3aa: ASSSHGEQGFYTEAF
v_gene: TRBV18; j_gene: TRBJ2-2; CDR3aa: ASSPLRATGELF
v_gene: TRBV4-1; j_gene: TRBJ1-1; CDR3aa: ASKKGETENTEAF
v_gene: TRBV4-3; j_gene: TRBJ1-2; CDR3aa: ASSQEKGARGGYT
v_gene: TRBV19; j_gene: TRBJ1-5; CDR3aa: ASSTGPVVTLGAQH
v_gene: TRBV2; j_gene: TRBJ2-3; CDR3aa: ASSEGGLTDTQY
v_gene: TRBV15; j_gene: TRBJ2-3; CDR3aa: ATSRESSTDTQY
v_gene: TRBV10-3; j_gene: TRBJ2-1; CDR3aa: AITEDPYNEQF
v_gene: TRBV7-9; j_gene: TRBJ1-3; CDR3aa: ASSLVQKGNTIY